This T cell receptor beta chain was identified during a study of blood T cell repertoires in COVID-19. Across the whole study: Both acute and convalescent COVID-19 samples were obtained from the United States, Italy and Spain.

Original processing methods: Using reference gene primer amplification, nucleated cell counts were estimated. TCRdb's copy holds only in-frame clones and misses some; the assay was immunoSEQ multiplex PCR. V and J calls plus clone size are reproduced from that table; the DNA served to infer D and trimming. This sample has about 280,000 clones; roughly 89% occur once, and the top ten carry over 8.5%. It was during active infection that Seattle patients were enrolled and then longitudinally followed. Details on this clone: Since no conserved phenylalanine or tryptophan closes the CDR3, a read error is the likely cause. The DNA is omitted, as the CDR3 cannot be located on it reliably, and the CDR3 follows TCRdb's listing.

CDR1 is SNHLY, CDR2 FYNNEI, per germline. The CDR3 extends over 11 residues, inclusive of both ends. The chain uses TRBV2 and TRBJ2-7; TRBD2 is the table's D call, not checked against the DNA. This receptor was obtained from a woman aged 30 to 39 with COVID-19, enrolled during active disease. The sample was peripheral blood. The CDR3: CASSEGGDPES.